This T cell receptor beta chain was retrieved from a study of T cells in narcolepsy. Overall study results and limits: Reportedly, autoreactive clonotypes were serially detected in patients' blood but not controls'.

Libraries were prepared by immunoSEQ multiplex PCR; TCRdb keeps only in-frame clonotypes and omits some of them. The sample holds approximately 10,000 clones, 85% to 95% seen once. For this clone: Its antigen remains unidentified.

Germline V gene data show CDR1 as MNHEY and CDR2 as SMNVEV (reference sequence). Deletions cut 1 base from V and 7 bases from J, with 10 bases between. The CDR3 contains 13 residues. This chain joins TRBV27 and TRBJ1-1; D remains unclear. The sample was CD45RA- memory CD4+ T cells from PBMCs. This TCR came from a human donor with narcolepsy. CDR3 in amino acids: CASSLYYLDEAFF. In DNA form, the CDR3 reads TGTGCCAGCAGTTTATACTACCTAGATGAAGCTTTCTTT.